The sequence of this T cell receptor (beta chain) was determined in a study of blood T cell repertoires in COVID-19. Study as a whole: The analysed material was cDNA or gDNA that came from T cells, B-cell-depleted T cells, or PBMCs.

Participants were aged roughly 18 to 89 years from about 25 US areas. Cohort allocation depended upon clinical history that participants reported. Original methodology: Scientists estimated how many nucleated cells there were by amplifying reference gene primers. Profiling relied on immunoSEQ multiplex PCR, and the TCRdb table lists in-frame clones only, not all of them. Clone size and V and J calls were adopted from that table, with D and trimming inferred from the DNA. This sample has about 260,000 clones, with about 90% found just once. The sequenced material came from PBMCs or T cells enriched from blood (not recorded which). The origin of this receptor is a man aged 50 to 59 who had been exposed to COVID-19.

CDR3 amino acids: CASSPRTAGGTEAFF. The CDR3 nucleotides read TGTGCCAGCAGCCCCCGGACGGCAGGCGGGACTGAAGCTTTCTTT. The chain is built from TRBV5-4 and TRBJ1-1; D ambiguous. There are 15 residues in the CDR3. Germline CDR1 SGHNT, CDR2 YYREEE (reference sequence). Trimming stripped 4 bases from V and 5 bases from J, with 18 bases between.